This entry lists 9 T cell receptor beta chains sequenced from one sample in a study of T cells in localized non-small cell lung cancer. Assay used: immunoSEQ multiplex PCR; TCRdb lists only in-frame clones, some missing. The table has about 130,000 clones, 89% seen once. The source was peripheral blood, collected before any cancer treatment. Source of these receptors: a female donor of 60 years or more with stage I lung adenocarcinoma.

The chain carries TRBV6-1 and TRBJ1-3, with D unresolved. Trimming took off 6 bases at V and 2 bases at J, with 14 bases between the two ends. There are 15 residues in the CDR3. The germline V gene encodes CDR1 MNHNS and CDR2 SASEGT. The CDR3 DNA is TGTGCCAGCAGGAACGCCGACCTCACTGGAAACACCATATATTTT. Protein product: CASRNADLTGNTIYF.

The chain couples TRBV27 to TRBJ1-5; D is ambiguous. There are 14 residues in the CDR3. The V and J ends lost 3 bases and 3 bases respectively, with 9 bases between them. CDR1 is MNHEY and CDR2 is SMNVEV in the germline V gene (reference sequence). The CDR3 DNA reads as TGTGCCAGCAGTTTCCTTGGGGTCAATCAGCCCCAGCATTTT. This codes for CASSFLGVNQPQHF.

V gene TRBV6-1 combines with J gene TRBJ1-3, with D uncertain. V was shortened by 6 bases and J by 0 bases, with 9 bases between the two germline ends. This CDR3 spans 14 amino acids. Germline loops: CDR1 MNHNS, CDR2 SASEGT. CDR3 sequence reads: CASREINSGNTIYF. In DNA, the CDR3 is TGTGCCAGCAGGGAAATTAACTCTGGAAACACCATATATTTT.

This chain joins TRBV6-1 and TRBJ1-5, with D unresolved. This CDR3 is 13 amino acids long. Germline V gene data show CDR1 as MNHNS and CDR2 as SASEGT. Trimming shortened V by 6 bases and J by 2 bases, and 8 bases separated the two germline ends. For the CDR3, the DNA is TGTGCCAGCAGACTGATGGGCAATCAGCCCCAGCATTTT. Protein sequence: CASRLMGNQPQHF.

The J gene is TRBJ2-1, the V gene TRBV7-9; D uncertain. The V gene lost 1 base and the J gene lost 16 bases, with 17 bases spanning the gap. Germline CDR1 reads SEHNR; CDR2 reads FQNEAQ (reference sequence). This CDR3 contains 13 residues. The CDR3 loop reads CASSLEAMGLCFF. CDR3 DNA sequence: TGTGCCAGCAGCTTAGAGGCAATGGGTTTGTGCTTCTTC.

The V gene is TRBV29-1, the J gene TRBJ2-7, with D perhaps TRBD2 (6 bases). CDR3 length: 13 amino acids. With 2 bases removed from V and 5 bases from J, the gap between germline ends came to 13 bases. The germline V gene encodes CDR1 SQVTM and CDR2 ANQGSEA. CDR3 nucleotide sequence: TGCAGCGTTGAACAGGGAGGTTTCAACGAGCAGTACTTC. Translated, it gives CSVEQGGFNEQYF.

CDR3: CASSELAGGPQFF. CDR3 nucleotide sequence: TGTGCCAGCAGTGAACTAGCGGGAGGGCCCCAGTTCTTC. The genes are TRBV6-4 and TRBJ2-1, with 13 bases matching TRBD2. There are 13 residues in the CDR3. The V gene's germline CDR1 is MRHNA and CDR2 SNTAGT. Losses at the gene ends were 3 bases for V and 13 bases for J; bases not matched to a gene: 3.

This clone has only one observation. This chain uses TRBV6-5 with TRBJ2-2; D unclear. V lost 8 bases and J lost 6, with 10 bases in between. The CDR3 is 12 amino acids. The germline V gene has CDR1 MNHEY and CDR2 SVGAGI. CDR3 in DNA: TGTGCCAGCGTCGGTGGCCCCGGGGAGCTGTTTTTT. Translating it yields CASVGGPGELFF.

V usage is TRBV6-1 and J usage is TRBJ1-2; D is unresolved. Trimming cost V 1 base and J 2 bases, with 2 bases left between them. The length of the CDR3 is 12 residues. Germline V gene sequence: CDR1 MNHNS, CDR2 SASEGT. CDR3 loop: CASSEGNYGYTF. The CDR3, as DNA: TGTGCCAGCAGTGAAGGGAACTATGGCTACACCTTC.